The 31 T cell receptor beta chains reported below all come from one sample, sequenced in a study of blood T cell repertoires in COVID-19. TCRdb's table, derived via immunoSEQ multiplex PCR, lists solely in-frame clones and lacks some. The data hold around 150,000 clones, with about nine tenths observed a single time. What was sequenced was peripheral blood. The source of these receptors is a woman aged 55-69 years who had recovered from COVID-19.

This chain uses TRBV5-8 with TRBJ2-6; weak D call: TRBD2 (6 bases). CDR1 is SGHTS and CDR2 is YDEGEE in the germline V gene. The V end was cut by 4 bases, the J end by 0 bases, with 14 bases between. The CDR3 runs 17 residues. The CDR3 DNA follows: TGTGCCAGCAGCCCCCGGACCGGGAGCTCTGGGGCCAACGTCCTGACTTTC. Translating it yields CASSPRTGSSGANVLTF.

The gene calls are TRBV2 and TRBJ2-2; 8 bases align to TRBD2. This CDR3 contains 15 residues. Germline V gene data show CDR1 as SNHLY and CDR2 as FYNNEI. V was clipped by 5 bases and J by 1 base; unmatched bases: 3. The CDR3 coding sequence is TGTGCCAGCAGTCTAAGCGGGGGGAACACCGGGGAGCTGTTTTTT. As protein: CASSLSGGNTGELFF.

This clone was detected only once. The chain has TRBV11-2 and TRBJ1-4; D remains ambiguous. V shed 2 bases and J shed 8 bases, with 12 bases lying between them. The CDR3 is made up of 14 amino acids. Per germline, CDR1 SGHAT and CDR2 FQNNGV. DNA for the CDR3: TGTGCCAGCAGCTTAAATTGGAGGGAGGAAAAACTGTTTTTT. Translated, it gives CASSLNWREEKLFF.

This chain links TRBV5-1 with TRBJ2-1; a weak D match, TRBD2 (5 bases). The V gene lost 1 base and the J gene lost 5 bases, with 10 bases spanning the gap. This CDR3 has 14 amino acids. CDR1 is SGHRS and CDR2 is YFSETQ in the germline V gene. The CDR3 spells CASSLYGENNEQFF. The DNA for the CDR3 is TGCGCCAGCAGCTTGTACGGGGAGAACAATGAGCAGTTCTTC. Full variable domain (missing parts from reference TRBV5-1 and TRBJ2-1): KAGVTQTPRYLIKTRGQQVTLSCSPISGHRSVSWYQQTPGQGLQFLFEYFSETQRNKGNFPGRFSGRQFSNSRSEMNVSTLELGDSALYLCASSLYGENNEQFFGPGTRLTVL.

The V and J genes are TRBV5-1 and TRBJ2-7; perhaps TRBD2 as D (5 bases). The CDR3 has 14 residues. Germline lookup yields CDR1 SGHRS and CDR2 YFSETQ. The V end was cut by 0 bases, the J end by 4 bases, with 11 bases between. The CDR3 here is CASSLAAGGYEQYF. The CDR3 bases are TGCGCCAGCAGCTTGGCAGCTGGAGGATACGAGCAGTACTTC. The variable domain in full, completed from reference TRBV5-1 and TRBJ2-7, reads KAGVTQTPRYLIKTRGQQVTLSCSPISGHRSVSWYQQTPGQGLQFLFEYFSETQRNKGNFPGRFSGRQFSNSRSEMNVSTLELGDSALYLCASSLAAGGYEQYFGPGTRLTVT.

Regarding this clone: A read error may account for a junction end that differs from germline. Here the CDR3 DNA reads TGCGCCAGCAGCCAAGCCGAGGGGACTAGCGGAAACTTC. Translated, it gives CASSQAEGTSGNF. This chain links TRBV4-1 with TRBJ2-5; 11 bases align to TRBD2. The CDR3 has 13 amino acids. Germline V gene sequence: CDR1 MGHRA, CDR2 YSYEKL.

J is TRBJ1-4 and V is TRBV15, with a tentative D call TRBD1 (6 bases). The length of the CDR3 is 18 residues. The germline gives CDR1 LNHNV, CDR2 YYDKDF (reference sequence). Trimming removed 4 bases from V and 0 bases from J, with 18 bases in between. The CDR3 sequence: CATSIIRGGRTTNEKLFF. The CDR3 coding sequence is TGTGCCACCAGCATCATCAGGGGCGGGCGGACAACTAATGAAAAACTGTTTTTT.

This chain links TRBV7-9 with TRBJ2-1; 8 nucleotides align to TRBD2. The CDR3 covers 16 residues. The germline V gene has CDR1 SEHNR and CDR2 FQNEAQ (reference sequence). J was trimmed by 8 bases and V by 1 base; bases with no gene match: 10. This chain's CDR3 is CASSLDPSGGFYEQFF. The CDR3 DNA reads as TGTGCCAGCAGCTTAGATCCCAGCGGGGGTTTCTATGAGCAGTTCTTC.

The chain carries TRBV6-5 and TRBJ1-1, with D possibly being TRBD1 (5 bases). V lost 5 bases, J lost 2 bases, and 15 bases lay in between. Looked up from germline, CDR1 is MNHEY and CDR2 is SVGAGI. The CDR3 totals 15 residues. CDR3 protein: CASSPRGTVNTEAFF. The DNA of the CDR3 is TGTGCCAGCAGTCCCCGGGGGACGGTCAACACTGAAGCTTTCTTT.

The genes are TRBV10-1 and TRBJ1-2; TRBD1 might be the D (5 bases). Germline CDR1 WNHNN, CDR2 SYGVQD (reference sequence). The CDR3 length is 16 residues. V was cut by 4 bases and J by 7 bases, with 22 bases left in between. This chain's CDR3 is CASSGGGRKMLAGYTF. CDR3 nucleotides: TGCGCCAGCAGTGGGGGGGGGAGGAAGATGTTGGCTGGCTACACCTTC.

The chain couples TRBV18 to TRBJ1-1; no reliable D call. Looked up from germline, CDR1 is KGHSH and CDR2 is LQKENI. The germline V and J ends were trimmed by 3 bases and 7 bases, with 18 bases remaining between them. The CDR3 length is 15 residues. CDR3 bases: TGTGCCAGCTCACCTCCAACCGGGAGAAACGGTGAAGCTTTCTTT. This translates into CASSPPTGRNGEAFF.

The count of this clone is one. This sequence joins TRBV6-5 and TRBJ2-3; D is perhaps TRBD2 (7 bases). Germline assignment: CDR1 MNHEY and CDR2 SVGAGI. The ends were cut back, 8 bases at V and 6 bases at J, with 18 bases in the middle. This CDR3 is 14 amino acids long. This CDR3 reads CASEGGASLDTQYF. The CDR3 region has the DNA TGTGCCAGCGAGGGGGGGGCCTCCTTGGATACGCAGTATTTT.

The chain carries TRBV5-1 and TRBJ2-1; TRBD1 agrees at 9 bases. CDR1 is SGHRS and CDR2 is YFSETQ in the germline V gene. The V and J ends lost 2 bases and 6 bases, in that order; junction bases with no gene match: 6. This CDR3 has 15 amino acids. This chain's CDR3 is CASSFLGQGFNEQFF. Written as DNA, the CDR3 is TGCGCCAGCAGCTTCTTGGGACAGGGATTCAATGAGCAGTTCTTC.

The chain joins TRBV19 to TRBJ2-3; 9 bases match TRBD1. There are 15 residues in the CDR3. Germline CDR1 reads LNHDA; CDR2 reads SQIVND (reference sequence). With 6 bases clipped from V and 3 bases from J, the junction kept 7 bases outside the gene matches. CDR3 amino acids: CASRGGGQGTDTQYF. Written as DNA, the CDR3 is TGTGCCAGTAGGGGAGGTGGACAGGGGACAGATACGCAGTATTTT.

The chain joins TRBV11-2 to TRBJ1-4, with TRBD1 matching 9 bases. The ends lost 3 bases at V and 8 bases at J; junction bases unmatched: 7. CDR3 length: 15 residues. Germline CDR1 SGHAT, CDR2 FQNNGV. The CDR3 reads CASSFPDRGGEKLFF. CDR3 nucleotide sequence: TGTGCCAGCAGCTTTCCGGACAGGGGTGGGGAAAAACTGTTTTTT.

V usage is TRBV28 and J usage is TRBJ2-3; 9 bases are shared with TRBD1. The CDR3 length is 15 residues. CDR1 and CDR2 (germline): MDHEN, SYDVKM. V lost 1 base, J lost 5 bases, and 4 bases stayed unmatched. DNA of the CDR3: TGTGCCAGCAGTTTATCGGACAGGGGACAAGATACGCAGTATTTT. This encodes CASSLSDRGQDTQYF.

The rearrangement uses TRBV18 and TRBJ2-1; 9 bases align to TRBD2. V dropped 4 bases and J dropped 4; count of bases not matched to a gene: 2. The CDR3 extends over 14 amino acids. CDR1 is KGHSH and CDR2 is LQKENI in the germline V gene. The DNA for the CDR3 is TGTGCCAGCTCACTAGCGGGGGATTACAATGAGCAGTTCTTC. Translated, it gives CASSLAGDYNEQFF.

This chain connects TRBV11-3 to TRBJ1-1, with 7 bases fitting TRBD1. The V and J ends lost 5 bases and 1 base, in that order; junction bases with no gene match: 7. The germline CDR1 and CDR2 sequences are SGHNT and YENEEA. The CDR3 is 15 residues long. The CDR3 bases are TGTGCCAGCAGCACCCCGACAGGGCGGAACACTGAAGCTTTCTTT. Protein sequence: CASSTPTGRNTEAFF.

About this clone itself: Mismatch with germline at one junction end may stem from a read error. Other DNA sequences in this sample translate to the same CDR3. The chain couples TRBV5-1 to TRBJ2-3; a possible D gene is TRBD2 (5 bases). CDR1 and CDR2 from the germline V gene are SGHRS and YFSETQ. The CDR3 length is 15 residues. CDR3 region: CASSLVAASTDTQYF. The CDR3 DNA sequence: TGCGCCAGCAGCTTGGTGGCGGCTAGCACAGATACACAGTATTTT. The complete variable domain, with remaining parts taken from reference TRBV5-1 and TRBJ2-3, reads KAGVTQTPRYLIKTRGQQVTLSCSPISGHRSVSWYQQTPGQGLQFLFEYFSETQRNKGNFPGRFSGRQFSNSRSEMNVSTLELGDSALYLCASSLVAASTDTQYFGPGTRLTVL.

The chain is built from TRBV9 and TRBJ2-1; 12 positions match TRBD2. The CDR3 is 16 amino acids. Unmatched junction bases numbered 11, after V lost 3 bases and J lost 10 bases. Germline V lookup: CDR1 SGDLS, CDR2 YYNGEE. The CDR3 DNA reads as TGTGCCAGCAGCGGAACTAGCGGGGGGCCATCACGGGAGCAGTTCTTC. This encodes CASSGTSGGPSREQFF. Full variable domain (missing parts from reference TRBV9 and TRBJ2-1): DSGVTQTPKHLITATGQRVTLRCSPRSGDLSVYWYQQSLDQGLQFLIQYYNGEERAKGNILERFSAQQFPDLHSELNLSSLELGDSALYFCASSGTSGGPSREQFFGPGTRLTVL.

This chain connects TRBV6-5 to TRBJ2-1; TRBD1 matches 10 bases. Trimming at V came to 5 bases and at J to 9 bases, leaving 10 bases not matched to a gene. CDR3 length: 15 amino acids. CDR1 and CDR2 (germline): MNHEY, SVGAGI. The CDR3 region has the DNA TGTGCCAGCAGTCGGACAGGGGGTCCACCCAGTGAGCAGTTCTTC. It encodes CASSRTGGPPSEQFF.

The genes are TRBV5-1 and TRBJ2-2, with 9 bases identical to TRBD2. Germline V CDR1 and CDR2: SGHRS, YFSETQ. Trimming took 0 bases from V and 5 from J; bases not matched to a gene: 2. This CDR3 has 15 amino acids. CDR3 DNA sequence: TGCGCCAGCAGCTTGGTAGCGGGGGTGACCGGGGAGCTGTTTTTT. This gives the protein CASSLVAGVTGELFF.

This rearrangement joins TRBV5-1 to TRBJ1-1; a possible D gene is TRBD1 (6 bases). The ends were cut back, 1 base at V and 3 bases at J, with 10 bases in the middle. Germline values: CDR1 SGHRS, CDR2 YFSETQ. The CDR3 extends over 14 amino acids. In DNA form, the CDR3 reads TGCGCCAGCAGCTTGACAGGGTGGGACACTGAAGCTTTCTTT. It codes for CASSLTGWDTEAFF.

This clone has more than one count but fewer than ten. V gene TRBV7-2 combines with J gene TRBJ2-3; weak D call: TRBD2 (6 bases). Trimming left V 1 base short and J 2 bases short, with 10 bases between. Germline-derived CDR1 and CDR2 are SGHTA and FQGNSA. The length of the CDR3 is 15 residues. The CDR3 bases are TGTGCCAGCAGCTTAGGGCTAGCGTTCACAGATACGCAGTATTTT. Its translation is CASSLGLAFTDTQYF.

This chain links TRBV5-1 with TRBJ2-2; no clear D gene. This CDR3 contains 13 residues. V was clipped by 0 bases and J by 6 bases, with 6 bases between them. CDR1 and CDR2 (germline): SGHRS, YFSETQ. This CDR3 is CASSLARAGELFF. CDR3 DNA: TGCGCCAGCAGCTTGGCCCGAGCCGGGGAGCTGTTTTTT.

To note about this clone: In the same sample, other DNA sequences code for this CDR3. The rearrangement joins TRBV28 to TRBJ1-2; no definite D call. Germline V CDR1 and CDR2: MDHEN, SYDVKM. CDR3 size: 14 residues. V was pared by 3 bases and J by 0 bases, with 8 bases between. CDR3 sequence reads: CASSFGTANYGYTF. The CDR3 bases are TGTGCCAGCAGTTTCGGTACGGCTAACTATGGCTACACCTTC.

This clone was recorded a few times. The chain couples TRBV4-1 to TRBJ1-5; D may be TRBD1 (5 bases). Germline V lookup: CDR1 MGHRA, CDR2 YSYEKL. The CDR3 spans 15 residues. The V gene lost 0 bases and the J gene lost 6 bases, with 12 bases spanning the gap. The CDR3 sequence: CASSQEGQRGQPQHF. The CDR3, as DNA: TGCGCCAGCAGCCAAGAGGGGCAAAGAGGTCAGCCCCAGCATTTT.

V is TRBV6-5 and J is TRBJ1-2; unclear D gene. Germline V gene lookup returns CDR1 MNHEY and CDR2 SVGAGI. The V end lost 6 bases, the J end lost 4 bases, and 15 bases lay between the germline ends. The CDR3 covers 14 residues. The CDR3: CASRRVQTAYGYTF. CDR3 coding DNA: TGTGCCAGCAGGAGGGTACAGACGGCCTATGGCTACACCTTC.

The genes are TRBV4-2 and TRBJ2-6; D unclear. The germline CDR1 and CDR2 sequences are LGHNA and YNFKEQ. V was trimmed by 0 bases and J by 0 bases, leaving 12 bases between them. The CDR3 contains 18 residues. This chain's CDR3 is CASSQDVGYLSGANVLTF. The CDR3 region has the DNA TGTGCCAGCAGCCAAGATGTGGGCTATCTCTCTGGGGCCAACGTCCTGACTTTC.

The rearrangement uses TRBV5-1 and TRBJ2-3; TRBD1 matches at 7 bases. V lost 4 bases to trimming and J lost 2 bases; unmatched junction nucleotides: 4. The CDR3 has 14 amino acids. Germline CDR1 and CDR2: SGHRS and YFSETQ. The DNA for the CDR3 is TGCGCCAGCAGCGCGGACAGGAACACAGATACGCAGTATTTT. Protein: CASSADRNTDTQYF.

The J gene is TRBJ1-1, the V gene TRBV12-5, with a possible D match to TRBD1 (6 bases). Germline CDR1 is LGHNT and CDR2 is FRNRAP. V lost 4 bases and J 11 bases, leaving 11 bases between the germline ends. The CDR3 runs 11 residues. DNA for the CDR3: TGTGCTAGTGGTTCCGGGACACTGGCTTTCTTT. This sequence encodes CASGSGTLAFF.